This T cell receptor (beta chain) was identified in a study of blood T cell repertoires in COVID-19 (dated by TCRdb to 2020 to 2022). As for the study more broadly: Collaborator samples came from the United States, Italy and Spain and covered acute and convalescent phases of COVID-19. A freely available public database, intended as a resource for researchers studying the immune response to SARS-CoV-2, is where the repertoires were released. The prospective study material was composed of cDNA or gDNA derived from T cells, B-cell-depleted T cells, or PBMCs. The samples were drawn from the first 160 participants of the ongoing ImmuneRACE study and from under 1,500 subjects provided by 6 global collaborators. Where HLA class I and class II types were available, the types were taken from metadata supplied by the sample provider, not from assay-based typing. The dataset comprised deeply sampled blood TCRbeta repertoires from subjects exposed to, actively infected with, or recovered from COVID-19. A de-identified subject ID, COVID-19 status, age in years and sex were almost always included in the sample metadata.

Worth noting for this clone: Which antigen it targets is not known. There are no base qualities to consult, and no much larger clone falls within one base.

TCRbeta CDR3 regions were amplified from genomic DNA by means of the immunoSEQ Assay, a bias-controlled multiplex PCR. Regarding the original processing steps: The number of nucleated cells in each sample was estimated by amplification of reference gene primers within the assay. Sequence reads were collapsed and filtered to measure the absolute abundance of every unique TCRbeta CDR3 rearrangement. For each sample, productive Simpson clonality was calculated as the square root of Simpson's diversity index over productive rearrangements. Sourced from immuneACCESS, this table was stored by TCRdb with only in-frame sequences that have V and J called. A share of the clones is absent; for the studies checked, an unresolved V gene accounts for under half, and the remainder has no known explanation. V and J calls and clone size come straight from that table; D and trimming were deduced from the DNA. This sample has approximately 250,000 clones in its table, and 80% to 90% of those were observed once. The ten top clones hold 3.5% to 5% of the sample.

The research as a whole found: The amount of clinical and demographic metadata varied by source and participant and was provided uncurated.

The collaborating institutions used their own protocols to collect whole blood in K2EDTA tubes. Collaborator samples were shipped for TCRbeta analysis as frozen whole blood, isolated PBMCs, or DNA extracted from either sample type. The CDR3 spans 18 residues, from the cysteine through the phenylalanine. This entry keeps only the CDR3 DNA: 54 bases, framed from base 1. Relative to germline, V is missing 0 bases and J is missing 2 bases, with 11 bases of the junction outside any gene match. Taken from the germline V gene, the CDR1 and CDR2 loops are SGHRS and YFSETQ. This TCR came from a man in his 60s with acute or convalescent COVID-19. Recombination connected TRBV5-1 to TRBJ2-1, with 7 middle bases fitting TRBD2. The material sequenced was peripheral blood. The nucleotide sequence reads TGCGCCAGCAGCTTGGAAGGGCGGGGCGGGGGAACCTACAATGAGCAGTTCTTC. This is translated as CASSLEGRGGGTYNEQFF.